Listed below are T cell receptor beta chains from one sample, sequenced in a study of T cells expressing NK-cell markers. TCRdb reprocessed the 5' RACE reads and keeps a single row for each CDR3 protein, giving no DNA. The sample has over 100,000 distinct CDR3 sequences, and its top ten clones hold around a sixth. Material for sequencing was blood T cells: a sorted CD56 or NKG2C T cell subset, CD4+ or CD8+ T cells, or bulk PBMC T cells (not recorded which). The receptors originated from a woman aged 18-70 years in good health. Both conserved end residues are part of each CDR3.

V: TRBV6-5; length: 14; J: TRBJ2-7; CDR3: CASSLDAGLEEQYF
V: TRBV4-1; length: 16; J: TRBJ2-3; CDR3: CASSAGTSARTDTQYF
V: TRBV20-1; length: 14; J: TRBJ2-1; CDR3: CSARSGGPYNEQFF
V: TRBV12-3/TRBV12-4; length: 16; J: TRBJ2-1; CDR3: CASSQRQGAVVNEQFF
V: TRBV28; length: 15; J: TRBJ2-3; CDR3: CASRLAAATTDTQYF
V: TRBV20-1; length: 14; J: TRBJ2-1; CDR3: CSAPRDGLYNEQFF
V: TRBV30; length: 14; J: TRBJ2-5; CDR3: CAWSVQGGLETQYF
V: TRBV9; length: 14; J: TRBJ2-7; CDR3: CASSLGGSAYEQYF
V: TRBV19; length: 14; J: TRBJ2-1; CDR3: CASRIGAPGGEQFF
V: TRBV21-1; length: 15; J: TRBJ1-5; CDR3: CASSIQGRWNQPQHF
V: TRBV12-3/TRBV12-4; length: 14; J: TRBJ1-5; CDR3: CASSFNRVNQPQHF
V: TRBV4-3; length: 15; J: TRBJ1-1; CDR3: CASSQAARTWTEAFF
V: TRBV7-2; length: 14; J: TRBJ2-3; CDR3: CASSPIGGADTQYF
V: TRBV20-1; length: 14; J: TRBJ2-7; CDR3: CSASDRGLSYEQYF
V: TRBV9; length: 15; J: TRBJ2-7; CDR3: CASSVAPSSSYEQYF
V: TRBV29-1; length: 13; J: TRBJ1-2; CDR3: CSVDPPGADGYTF
V: TRBV29-1; length: 18; J: TRBJ2-1; CDR3: CSVSPTRTGGFSYNEQFF
V: TRBV4-3; length: 16; J: TRBJ2-1; CDR3: CASSQGTSGSYNEQFF
V: TRBV30; length: 14; J: TRBJ2-1; CDR3: CAWSWASTGNEQFF
V: TRBV4-3; length: 16; J: TRBJ2-7; CDR3: CASSPHPGTGFYEQYF
V: TRBV5-6; length: 15; J: TRBJ2-3; CDR3: CASSGPARATDTQYF
V: TRBV5-4; length: 14; J: TRBJ1-2; CDR3: CASTRQGTNYGYTF
V: TRBV4-3; length: 15; J: TRBJ1-5; CDR3: CASSPRWGSDQPQHF
V: TRBV9; length: 15; J: TRBJ2-7; CDR3: CASSPWDSLTDEQYF
V: TRBV24-1; length: 17; J: TRBJ1-4; CDR3: CATSDPPGTGFAEKLFF
V: TRBV4-3; length: 13; J: TRBJ1-4; CDR3: CASSQGGGEKLFF
V: TRBV25-1; length: 16; J: TRBJ2-7; CDR3: CASRPVVVSEGYEQYF
V: TRBV28; length: 13; J: TRBJ2-3; CDR3: CASSYRNTDTQYF
V: TRBV29-1; length: 16; J: TRBJ2-4; CDR3: CSVGGGRFPIQNIQYF
V: TRBV24-1; length: 18; J: TRBJ2-4; CDR3: CATSDLGDGNIAKNIQYF